This T cell receptor beta chain was obtained from a study of T cells after yellow fever vaccination. Study-wide background: SMART-Seq v4 Ultra Low Input prepared libraries from low-cell fractions.

Trimming cost V 0 bases and J 1 base, with 11 bases left between them. The V gene's germline CDR1 is WNHNN and CDR2 SYGVQD (reference sequence). The CDR3 covers 16 residues. General study findings and limits: Some clonotypes, a small share, were shared between CD4 and CD8 compartments. Weaker, the secondary response had a peak occurring faster, on day 5 versus 15.

Template switching by 5'RACE produced TCR cDNA, adding a universal primer site and UMIs. Each CDR3 protein gets one entry after TCRdb re-called the 5' RACE reads with MiXCR. The table includes 450,000 to 600,000 distinct CDR3 sequences, 17% detected once. Concerning this clonotype itself: Its specificity is not known.

The receptor was derived from a man between 18 and 35 years old who received the YFV17D yellow fever vaccine. J is TRBJ2-3 and V is TRBV10-1, with D unresolved. The sample consisted of PBMCs, taken about 5 days after the first yellow fever vaccination. The CDR3 nucleotides are TGCGCCAGCAGTGAGTCGATGACCTGGGGCACAGATACGCAGTATTTT. It specifies CASSESMTWGTDTQYF.